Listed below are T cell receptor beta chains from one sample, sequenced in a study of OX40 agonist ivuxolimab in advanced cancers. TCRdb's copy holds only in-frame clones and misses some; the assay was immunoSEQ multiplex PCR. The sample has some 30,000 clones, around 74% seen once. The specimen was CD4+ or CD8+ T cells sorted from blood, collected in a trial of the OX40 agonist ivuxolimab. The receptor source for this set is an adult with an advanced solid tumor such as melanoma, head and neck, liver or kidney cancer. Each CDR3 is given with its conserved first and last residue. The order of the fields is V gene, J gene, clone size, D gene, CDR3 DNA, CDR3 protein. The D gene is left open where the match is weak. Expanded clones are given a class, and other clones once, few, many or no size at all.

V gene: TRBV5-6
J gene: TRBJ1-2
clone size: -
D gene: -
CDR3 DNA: TGTGCCAGCTCACGAAAGACCTATGGCTACACCTTC
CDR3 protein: CASSRKTYGYTF

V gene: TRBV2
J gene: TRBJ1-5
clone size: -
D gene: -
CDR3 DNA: TGTGCCAGCAGTGCAGCGGGGGCCCAGCATTTT
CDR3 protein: CASSAAGAQHF

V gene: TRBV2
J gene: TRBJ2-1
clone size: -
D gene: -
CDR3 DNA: TGTGCCAGCAGTGTCAACTTACGGGGTGAGCAGTTCTTC
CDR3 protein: CASSVNLRGEQFF

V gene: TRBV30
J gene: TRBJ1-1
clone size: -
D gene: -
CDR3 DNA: TGTGCCTGGAGTACCTTGGTGAACACTGAAGCTTTCTTT
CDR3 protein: CAWSTLVNTEAFF

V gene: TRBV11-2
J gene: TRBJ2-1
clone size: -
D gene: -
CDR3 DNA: TGTGCCAGCAGCTTAGATGGTGGGGCAGGCGAGCAGTTCTTC
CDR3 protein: CASSLDGGAGEQFF

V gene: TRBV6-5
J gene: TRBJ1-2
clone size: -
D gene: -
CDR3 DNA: TGTGCCAGCAGTTACGATTACAGGGCGCATGGCTACACCTTC
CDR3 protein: CASSYDYRAHGYTF

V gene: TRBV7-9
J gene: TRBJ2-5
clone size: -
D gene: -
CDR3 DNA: TGTGCCAGCAGCCAGACCCAGGGGTCTAGGGAGACCCAGTACTTC
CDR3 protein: CASSQTQGSRETQYF

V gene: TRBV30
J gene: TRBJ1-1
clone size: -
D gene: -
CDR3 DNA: TGTGCCTGGAGTGTACGGGGGCGCGGGACTGAAGCTTTCTTT
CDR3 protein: CAWSVRGRGTEAFF

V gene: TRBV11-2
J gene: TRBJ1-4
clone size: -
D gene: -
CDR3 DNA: TGTGCCAGCAGCTTAGTTGGAGGCGGAAATGAAAAACTGTTTTTT
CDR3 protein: CASSLVGGGNEKLFF

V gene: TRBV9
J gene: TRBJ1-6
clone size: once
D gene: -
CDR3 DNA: TGTGCCAGCAGCGCGACCAGGGCGGGGAATTCACCCCTCCACTTT
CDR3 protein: CASSATRAGNSPLHF

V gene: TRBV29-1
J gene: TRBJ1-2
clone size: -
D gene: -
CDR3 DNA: TGCAGCGTTGAAGGACTCCGGTCTGGAGGTGGCTACACCTTC
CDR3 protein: CSVEGLRSGGGYTF

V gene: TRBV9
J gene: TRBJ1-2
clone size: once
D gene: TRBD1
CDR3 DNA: TGTGCCAGCAGCCCGGGGACAGGTCCCTATGGCTACACCTTC
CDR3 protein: CASSPGTGPYGYTF

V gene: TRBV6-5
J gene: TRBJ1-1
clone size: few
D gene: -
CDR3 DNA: TGTGCCAGCAGGGGCGGACAGAGTGAAGCTTTCTTT
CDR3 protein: CASRGGQSEAFF

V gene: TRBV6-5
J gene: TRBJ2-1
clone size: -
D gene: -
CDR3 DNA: TGTGCCAGCAGTTTCGGGGGGCGGAGCAATGAGCAGTTCTTC
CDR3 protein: CASSFGGRSNEQFF

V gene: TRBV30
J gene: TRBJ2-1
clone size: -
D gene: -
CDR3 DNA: TGTGCCTGGAGTGTAGGCAATGAGCAGTTCTTC
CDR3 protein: CAWSVGNEQFF

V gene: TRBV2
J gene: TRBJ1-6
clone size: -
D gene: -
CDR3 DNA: TGTGCCAGCCTTATTCACCGGGCCACCGCGGCCCTCCACTTT
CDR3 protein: CASLIHRATAALHF

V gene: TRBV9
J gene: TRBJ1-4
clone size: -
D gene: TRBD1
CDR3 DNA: TGTGCCAGCAGCCCCGAGACAGGGGGTACGGGAAAACTGTTTTTT
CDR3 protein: CASSPETGGTGKLFF

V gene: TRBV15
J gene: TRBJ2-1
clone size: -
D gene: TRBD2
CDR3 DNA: TGTGCCACCAGCAGGGGACTAGCGGGAGCCTACAATGAGCAGTTCTTC
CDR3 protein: CATSRGLAGAYNEQFF

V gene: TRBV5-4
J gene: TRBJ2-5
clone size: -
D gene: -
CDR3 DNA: TGTGCCAGCAGCTTGGATGCTAGCGCGGTGCAAGAGACCCAGTACTTC
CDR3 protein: CASSLDASAVQETQYF

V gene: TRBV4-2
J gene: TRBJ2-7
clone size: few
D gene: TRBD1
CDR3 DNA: TGTGCCAGCAGCCAGGGACAGGGGGACTACGAGCAGTACTTC
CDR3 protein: CASSQGQGDYEQYF

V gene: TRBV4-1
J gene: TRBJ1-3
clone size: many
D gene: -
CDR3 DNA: TGCGCCAGCAGCCAAGATGTGGGGATTGGAAACACCATATATTTT
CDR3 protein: CASSQDVGIGNTIYF

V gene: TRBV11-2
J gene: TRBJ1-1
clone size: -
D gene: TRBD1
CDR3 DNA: TGTGCCAGCAGCCCCGAAGGGGACAGGCCTGAAGCTTTCTTT
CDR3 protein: CASSPEGDRPEAFF

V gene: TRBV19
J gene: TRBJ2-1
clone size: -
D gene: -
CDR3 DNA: TGTGCCAGTAGAGCGGACAGCTCCTACAATGAGCAGTTCTTC
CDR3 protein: CASRADSSYNEQFF

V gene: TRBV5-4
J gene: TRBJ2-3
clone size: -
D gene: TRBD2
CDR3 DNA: TGTGCCAGCAGCTTACTAGCGGGGCCAGATACGCAGTATTTT
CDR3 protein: CASSLLAGPDTQYF

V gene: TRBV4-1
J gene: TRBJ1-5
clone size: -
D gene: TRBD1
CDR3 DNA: TGCGCCAGCAGCCAAGGGGCAGGGGGGTATAGCAATCAGCCCCAGCATTTT
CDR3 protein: CASSQGAGGYSNQPQHF

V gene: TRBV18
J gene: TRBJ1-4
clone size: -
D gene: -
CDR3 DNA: TGTGCCAGCTCACCTGATGGGCGCGGGAATGAAAAACTGTTTTTT
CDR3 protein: CASSPDGRGNEKLFF

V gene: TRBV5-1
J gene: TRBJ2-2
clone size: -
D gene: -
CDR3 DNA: TGCGCCAGCAGCTTGGTAGGGGGTGCGGACACCGGGGAGCTGTTTTTT
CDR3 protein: CASSLVGGADTGELFF

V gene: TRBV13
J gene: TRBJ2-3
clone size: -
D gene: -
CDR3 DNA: TGTGCCAGCAGCACGGCTAGCGAGAGCCGTGATACGCAGTATTTT
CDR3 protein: CASSTASESRDTQYF

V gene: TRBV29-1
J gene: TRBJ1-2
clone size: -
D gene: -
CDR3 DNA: TGCAGCGCTATATCGGGGGCTCTCTATGGCTACACCTTC
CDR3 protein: CSAISGALYGYTF

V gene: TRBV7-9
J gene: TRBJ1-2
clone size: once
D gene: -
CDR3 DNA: TGTGCCAGCAGCTTTGCCTTAAGGGGAGGCTACACCTTC
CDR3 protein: CASSFALRGGYTF

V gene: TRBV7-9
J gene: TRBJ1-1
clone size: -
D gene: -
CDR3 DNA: TGTGCCAGCAGCTCTAACATGAACACTGAAGCTTTCTTT
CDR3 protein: CASSSNMNTEAFF

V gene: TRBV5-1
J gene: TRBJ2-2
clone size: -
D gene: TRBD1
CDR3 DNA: TGCGCCAGCAGCTTACAGGGGGCCACCGGGGAGCTGTTTTTT
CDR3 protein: CASSLQGATGELFF

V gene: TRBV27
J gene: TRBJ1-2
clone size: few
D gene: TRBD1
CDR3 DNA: TGTGCCAGCAGTTTACGTCGGGACAGTTTACGCGGCTACACCTTC
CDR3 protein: CASSLRRDSLRGYTF

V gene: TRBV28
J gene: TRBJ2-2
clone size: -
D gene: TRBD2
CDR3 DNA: TGTGCCAGCAGTTCTCCGGGGGGGCCATCCGGGGAGCTGTTTTTT
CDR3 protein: CASSSPGGPSGELFF

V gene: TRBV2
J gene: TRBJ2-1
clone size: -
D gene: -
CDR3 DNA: TGTGCCAGCAGCGCCGGGACCGGGATACTTTTGGAGCAGTTCTTC
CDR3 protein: CASSAGTGILLEQFF

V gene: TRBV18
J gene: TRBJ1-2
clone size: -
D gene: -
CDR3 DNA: TGTGCCAGCTCACCAGCTGGGCAGACTGCTAACTATGGCTACACCTTC
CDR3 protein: CASSPAGQTANYGYTF

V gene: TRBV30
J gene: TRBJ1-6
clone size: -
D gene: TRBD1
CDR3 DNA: TGTGCCTGGAGTCCTTACGGACAGGATAATTCACCCCTCCACTTT
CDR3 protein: CAWSPYGQDNSPLHF

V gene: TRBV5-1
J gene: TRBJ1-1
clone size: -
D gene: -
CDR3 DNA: TGCGCCAGCAGCTTGTGGGGGGTGAACACTGAAGCTTTCTTT
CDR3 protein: CASSLWGVNTEAFF

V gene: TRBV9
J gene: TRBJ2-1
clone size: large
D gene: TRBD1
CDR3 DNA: TGTGCCAGCAGCGTTTCAGGGGGCAATGAGCAGTTCTTC
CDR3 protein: CASSVSGGNEQFF

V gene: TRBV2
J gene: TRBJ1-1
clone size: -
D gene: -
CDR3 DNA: TGTGCCAGCAACCTAATGCTGGGGAACACTGAAGCTTTCTTT
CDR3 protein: CASNLMLGNTEAFF